This T cell receptor (beta chain) originates from a study of CD8 T cells in Susac syndrome. cDNA came from roughly 0.5 to 1 ug RNA primed by random hexamers. TCRdb passed the immunoSEQ multiplex PCR reads through MiXCR, listing each CDR3 protein once. Of 110,000 or so distinct CDR3 sequences listed, around 90% are singletons. The clonotype originates from a human donor in good health. Sequenced sample: CD8+ T cells from PBMCs.

The CDR3 DNA follows: TGCAGTGCTAGAAATATGAGGGAAGGGGGACAGCCCCAGCATTTT. Translating gives CSARNMREGGQPQHF. This rearrangement joins TRBV20-1 to TRBJ1-5, with D possibly matching TRBD1 (6 bases). The length of the CDR3 is 15 residues. CDR1 and CDR2 from the germline V gene are DFQATT and SNEGSKA (reference sequence). The germline V and J ends were trimmed by 2 bases and 7 bases, with 18 bases remaining between them.